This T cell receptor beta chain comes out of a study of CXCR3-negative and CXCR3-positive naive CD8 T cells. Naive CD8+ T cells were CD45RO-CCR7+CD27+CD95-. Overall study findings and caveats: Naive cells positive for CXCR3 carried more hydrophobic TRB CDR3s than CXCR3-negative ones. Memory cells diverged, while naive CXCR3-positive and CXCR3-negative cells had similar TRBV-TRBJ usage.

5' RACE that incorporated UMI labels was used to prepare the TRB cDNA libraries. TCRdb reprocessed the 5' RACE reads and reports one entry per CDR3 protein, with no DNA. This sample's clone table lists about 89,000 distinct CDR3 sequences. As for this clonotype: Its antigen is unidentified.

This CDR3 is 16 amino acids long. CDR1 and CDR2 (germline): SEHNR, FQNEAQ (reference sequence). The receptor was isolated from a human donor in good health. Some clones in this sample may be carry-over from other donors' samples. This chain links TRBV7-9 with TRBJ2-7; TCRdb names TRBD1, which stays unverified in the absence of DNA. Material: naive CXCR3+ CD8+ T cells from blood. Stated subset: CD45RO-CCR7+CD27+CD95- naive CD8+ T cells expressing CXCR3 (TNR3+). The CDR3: CASSLRETGRSYEQYF.